These 30 T cell receptor beta chains were all obtained from the same sample, sequenced in a study of multiple sclerosis patients with progressive multifocal leukoencephalopathy. Sequencing used immunoSEQ multiplex PCR; TCRdb keeps in-frame clones, though not all of them. The sample contains 25,000 to 35,000 clones, 88% of which appear only once. Time point defined: before natalizumab initiation. Input material: PBMCs. Receptor source: a human donor with multiple sclerosis.

The chain employs TRBV6-6 and TRBJ2-7, with D possibly TRBD1 on 5 matching bases. V was cut by 6 bases and J by 0 bases, with 18 bases left in between. CDR3 size: 16 residues. Germline CDR1 and CDR2: MNHNY and SVGAGI (reference sequence). The CDR3 nucleotides read TGTGCCAGCAGGCTAGGGGAAGGAACCAGCTCCTACGAGCAGTACTTC. Amino acids: CASRLGEGTSSYEQYF.

CDR3 nucleotide sequence: TGTGCCAGCAGCTTGGCGGGGACACCGAATAATTCACCCCTCCACTTT. Protein: CASSLAGTPNNSPLHF. The chain joins TRBV5-6 to TRBJ1-6, with D possibly matching TRBD1 (6 bases). Trimming stripped 0 bases from V and 5 bases from J, with 12 bases between. Germline CDR1 is SGHDT and CDR2 is YYEEEE. The CDR3 runs to 16 residues.

The rearrangement joins TRBV4-1 to TRBJ1-1; D possibly corresponds to TRBD1 (5 bases). With 4 bases removed from V and 5 bases from J, the gap between germline ends came to 14 bases. Germline assignment: CDR1 MGHRA and CDR2 YSYEKL. The CDR3 consists of 14 residues. CDR3 residues: CASSLGAEITEAFF. Written as DNA, the CDR3 is TGCGCCAGCAGCCTAGGGGCCGAGATTACTGAAGCTTTCTTT.

The chain carries TRBV7-9 and TRBJ1-3; D unresolved. This CDR3 has 15 amino acids. The germline V gene encodes CDR1 SEHNR and CDR2 FQNEAQ (reference sequence). Trimming cost V 5 bases and J 0 bases, with 11 bases left between them. The CDR3 spells CASSRGGSSGNTIYF. As DNA, the CDR3 is TGTGCCAGCAGCCGCGGTGGGAGCTCTGGAAACACCATATATTTT.

The chain employs TRBV9 and TRBJ2-1; 9 bases agree with TRBD1. There are 16 residues in the CDR3. V lost 0 bases to trimming and J lost 5 bases; unmatched junction nucleotides: 6. Germline V gene sequence: CDR1 SGDLS, CDR2 YYNGEE. The CDR3 protein is CASSVVTGTGHNEQFF. As DNA, the CDR3 is TGTGCCAGCAGCGTAGTAACCGGGACAGGGCACAATGAGCAGTTCTTC.

This clone was seen just once. V is TRBV28 and J is TRBJ2-7; weak D call: TRBD2 (5 bases). In germline, CDR1 is MDHEN, CDR2 SYDVKM. The CDR3 consists of 12 residues. Trimming shortened V by 6 bases and J by 4 bases, and 10 bases separated the two germline ends. This chain's CDR3 is CASSLGEYEQYF. The CDR3 region has the DNA TGTGCCAGCAGCCTTGGGGAGTACGAGCAGTACTTC.

The V call is TRBV5-1, the J call TRBJ2-5; 9 bases align to TRBD1. V was pared by 9 bases and J by 6 bases, with 15 bases of the junction left unmatched. Germline assignment: CDR1 SGHRS and CDR2 YFSETQ. There are 15 residues in the CDR3. The CDR3 is CATSALPGQGQTQYF. The CDR3 DNA follows: TGCGCCACCTCTGCTCTTCCGGGACAGGGTCAGACCCAGTACTTC.

This chain uses TRBV4-3 with TRBJ2-1; TRBD2 agrees at 11 bases. The CDR3 contains 17 residues. The V segment lost 3 bases and the J segment 6 bases; nucleotides outside the gene matches: 10. Germline V lookup: CDR1 LGHNA, CDR2 YSLEER. CDR3 protein: CASSQRLAGGPINEQFF. In DNA, the CDR3 is TGCGCCAGCAGCCAGCGGCTAGCGGGGGGCCCCATCAATGAGCAGTTCTTC.

In its sample, this clone was seen once. This rearrangement joins TRBV6-1 to TRBJ1-2; D not resolved. This CDR3 region has 13 residues. CDR1 MNHNS and CDR2 SASEGT come from the germline V gene. V dropped 3 bases and J dropped 8 bases, with 13 bases sitting between them. CDR3 sequence: CASSEEAGRGYTF. As DNA, the CDR3 is TGTGCCAGCAGTGAGGAGGCCGGACGAGGCTACACCTTC.

V usage is TRBV29-1 and J usage is TRBJ1-4, with D uncertain. Germline CDR1 and CDR2: SQVTM and ANQGSEA. The CDR3 is made up of 14 amino acids. Trimming removed 3 bases from V and 1 base from J, with 9 bases in between. The CDR3 spells CSVDWGGTNEKLFF. The CDR3 nucleotides are TGCAGCGTTGATTGGGGAGGAACTAATGAAAAACTGTTTTTT.

V and J are TRBV10-2 and TRBJ2-7; D remains unclear. The ends were cut back, 4 bases at V and 5 bases at J, with 18 bases in the middle. There are 15 residues in the CDR3. From germline, CDR1 is WSHSY and CDR2 SAAADI. CDR3 protein: CASSAPGVGENEQYF. CDR3 bases: TGCGCCAGCAGTGCCCCCGGTGTGGGTGAGAACGAGCAGTACTTC.

J is TRBJ1-4 and V is TRBV19; no firm D call. Looked up from germline, CDR1 is LNHDA and CDR2 is SQIVND (reference sequence). This CDR3 contains 15 residues. Trimming stripped 3 bases from V and 0 bases from J, with 8 bases between. The CDR3 loop is CASSIERATNEKLFF. CDR3 in DNA: TGTGCCAGTAGTATCGAGAGAGCAACTAATGAAAAACTGTTTTTT. The variable domain in full, with the rest retrieved from reference TRBV19 and TRBJ1-4, is DGGITQSPKYLFRKEGQNVTLSCEQNLNHDAMYWYRQDPGQGLRLIYYSQIVNDFQKGDIAEGYSVSREKKESFPLTVTSAQKNPTAFYLCASSIERATNEKLFFGSGTQLSVL.

Points on this clone: The same CDR3 also results from other DNA sequences found in this sample. The chain links TRBV6-5 to TRBJ1-5; TRBD1 aligns across 7 bases. The ends lost 8 bases at V and 8 bases at J; junction bases unmatched: 12. The CDR3 totals 14 residues. Germline V lookup: CDR1 MNHEY, CDR2 SVGAGI. The DNA for the CDR3 is TGTGCCAGCCGGTCAACAGGGGTCCGGGAGCCCCAGCATTTT. It is translated as CASRSTGVREPQHF.

Remarks on this clone: A read error may account for a junction end that differs from germline. CDR3 sequence reads: CASSLHLNENLFF. In nucleotides, the CDR3 is TGCGCCAGCAGCTTACATCTCAATGAAAACCTGTTTTTT. This chain links TRBV5-1 with TRBJ1-4; D uncertain. Germline V gene lookup returns CDR1 SGHRS and CDR2 YFSETQ. This CDR3 region has 13 residues.

The chain links TRBV13 to TRBJ1-1; 7 nucleotides line up with TRBD1. The germline gives CDR1 PRHDT, CDR2 FYEKMQ (reference sequence). The J segment lost 5 bases and the V segment lost 5 bases, leaving 11 bases of the junction unmatched. This CDR3 has 15 residues. This chain's CDR3 is CASSINRGSWTEAFF. DNA for the CDR3: TGTGCCAGCAGCATCAACAGGGGTTCTTGGACTGAAGCTTTCTTT.

The J gene is TRBJ2-7, the V gene TRBV7-6; no definite D call. Germline V lookup: CDR1 SGHVS, CDR2 FNYEAQ. This CDR3 is 14 amino acids long. V lost 5 bases and J lost 3, with 14 bases in between. CDR3 DNA sequence: TGTGCCAGCAGCCTTCGGAGTTTAGGCTACGAGCAGTACTTC. Protein sequence: CASSLRSLGYEQYF.

The chain employs TRBV29-1 and TRBJ2-2, with 8 bases matching TRBD1. This CDR3 is built from 14 residues. The ends lost 7 bases at V and 6 bases at J; junction bases unmatched: 10. Germline loops: CDR1 SQVTM, CDR2 ANQGSEA. The CDR3 DNA reads as TGCAGCGCAGGGGGCAGCTTAATCGCCGGGGAGCTGTTTTTT. It encodes CSAGGSLIAGELFF.

The J gene is TRBJ2-2, the V gene TRBV10-3; 7 positions agree with TRBD1. Germline lookup yields CDR1 ENHRY and CDR2 SYGVKD. V was clipped by 7 bases and J by 4 bases; unmatched bases: 6. The CDR3 extends over 14 amino acids. CDR3 sequence (DNA): TGTGCCATCACCCGTGAGGGGGCCACCGGGGAGCTGTTTTTT. Its translation: CAITREGATGELFF.

This chain links TRBV11-2 with TRBJ1-1; TRBD1 matches 9 bases. J lost 3 bases, V lost 6 bases, and 14 bases had no gene match. This CDR3 comprises 17 residues. Germline V lookup: CDR1 SGHAT, CDR2 FQNNGV. In DNA, the CDR3 is TGTGCCAGCAGGGGGGGGACAGGGATGAATCAGCACACTGAAGCTTTCTTT. It codes for CASRGGTGMNQHTEAFF.

This clone was counted a few times. The CDR3 DNA reads TGTGCCAGCACCCGGGACCTTACGAACACCGGGGAGCTGTTTTTT. Protein sequence: CASTRDLTNTGELFF. The rearrangement links TRBV6-5 to TRBJ2-2; perhaps D is TRBD1 or TRBD2 (5 bases each). Trimming removed 7 bases from V and 0 bases from J, with 12 bases in between. This CDR3 has 15 amino acids. The germline CDR1 and CDR2 sequences are MNHEY and SVGAGI.

The chain has TRBV4-2 and TRBJ2-5; TRBD2 matches at 12 bases. CDR3 length: 16 amino acids. Germline V gene lookup returns CDR1 LGHNA and CDR2 YNFKEQ. J lost 2 bases, V lost 5 bases, and 6 bases had no gene match. The CDR3 loop is CASSAALAGGQETQYF. CDR3 bases: TGTGCCAGCAGCGCTGCACTAGCGGGGGGACAAGAGACCCAGTACTTC.

This clone was recorded only once. The chain is built from TRBV5-5 and TRBJ2-3; the D gene is possibly TRBD1 (5 bases). Germline-derived CDR1 and CDR2 are SGHKS and YYEKEE (reference sequence). V lost 1 base and J 0 bases, leaving 9 bases between the germline ends. This CDR3 comprises 15 residues. The DNA of the CDR3 is TGTGCCAGCAGCTTGAAACAGGCAAGCACAGATACGCAGTATTTT. Translated: CASSLKQASTDTQYF.

The chain recombines TRBV9 with TRBJ2-7, with 7 bases that match TRBD2. CDR3 length: 14 amino acids. The V gene's germline CDR1 is SGDLS and CDR2 YYNGEE. V was pared by 3 bases and J by 4 bases, with 7 bases of the junction left unmatched. This CDR3 reads CASSGGGGVYEQYF. The CDR3 nucleotides are TGTGCCAGCAGCGGCGGGGGTGGGGTATACGAGCAGTACTTC.

The chain employs TRBV7-6 and TRBJ2-5; 7 bases align to TRBD2. This CDR3 has 13 residues. The ends lost 7 bases at V and 1 base at J; junction bases unmatched: 3. Looked up from germline, CDR1 is SGHVS and CDR2 is FNYEAQ. The CDR3 DNA follows: TGTGCCAGCAACCGGGGGGTCCAAGAGACCCAGTACTTC. It specifies CASNRGVQETQYF. The full variable domain, completed using reference TRBV7-6 and TRBJ2-5, is GAGVSQSPRYKVTKRGQDVALRCDPISGHVSLYWYRQALGQGPEFLTYFNYEAQQDKSGLPNDRFSAERPEGSISTLTIQRTEQRDSAMYRCASNRGVQETQYFGPGTRLLVL.

The chain uses TRBV7-2 and TRBJ1-3; D remains ambiguous. The germline CDR1 and CDR2 sequences are SGHTA and FQGNSA. With 1 base removed from V and 1 base from J, the gap between germline ends came to 11 bases. The CDR3 contains 16 residues. The chain's CDR3 is CASSLGPAVSGNTIYF. The CDR3 DNA is TGTGCCAGCAGCTTAGGCCCAGCCGTATCTGGAAACACCATATATTTT. Combining the CDR3 with reference TRBV7-2 and TRBJ1-3 gives the whole variable domain GAGVSQSPSNKVTEKGKDVELRCDPISGHTALYWYRQSLGQGLEFLIYFQGNSAPDKSGLPSDRFSAERTGGSVSTLTIQRTQQEDSAVYLCASSLGPAVSGNTIYFGEGSWLTVV.

V is TRBV30 and J is TRBJ1-4, with D uncertain. V gave up 7 bases and J gave up 0 bases, with 15 bases separating them. Germline V gene sequence: CDR1 GTSNPN, CDR2 SVGIG (reference sequence). The CDR3 contains 15 residues. The CDR3 DNA sequence: TGTGCCTCCTCGCCCGGGAGAGCAACTAATGAAAAACTGTTTTTT. Its protein is CASSPGRATNEKLFF.

The gene calls are TRBV9 and TRBJ2-3, with TRBD2 matching over 7 bases. V was pared by 0 bases and J by 6 bases, with 7 bases of the junction left unmatched. The CDR3 contains 15 residues. CDR1 is SGDLS, CDR2 YYNGEE, per germline. The CDR3 sequence: CASSVGFAGDDTQYF. CDR3 sequence (DNA): TGTGCCAGCAGCGTAGGGTTCGCGGGGGACGATACGCAGTATTTT.

This clone was seen only a few times. V gene TRBV15 combines with J gene TRBJ1-6; D is unclear. V shed 3 bases and J shed 13 bases, with 10 bases lying between them. Germline CDR1 is LNHNV and CDR2 is YYDKDF (reference sequence). The CDR3 length is 12 residues. CDR3 residues: CATSRAARPLHF. In nucleotides, the CDR3 is TGTGCCACCAGCAGGGCCGCCCGTCCCCTCCACTTT. Full variable domain (outside the CDR3, taken from reference TRBV15 and TRBJ1-6): DAMVIQNPRYQVTQFGKPVTLSCSQTLNHNVMYWYQQKSSQAPKLLFHYYDKDFNNEADTPDNFQSRRPNTSFCFLDIRSPGLGDTAMYLCATSRAARPLHFGNGTRLTVT.

This clone was seen more than once but under ten times. In DNA, the CDR3 is TGCGCCAGCAGCTTGGGGCTTAGAGGGGCCGACGATTTCACTGAAGCTTTCTTT. Translated: CASSLGLRGADDFTEAFF. The rearrangement links TRBV5-1 to TRBJ1-1; D is possibly TRBD1 (5 bases). CDR3 length: 18 residues. The germline gives CDR1 SGHRS, CDR2 YFSETQ. V was clipped by 0 bases and J by 4 bases, with 22 bases between them.

V and J are TRBV19 and TRBJ1-2; D ambiguous. The CDR3 contains 13 residues. Trimming cost V 2 bases and J 6 bases, with 10 bases left between them. Germline-derived CDR1 and CDR2 are LNHDA and SQIVND (reference sequence). This CDR3 reads CASSIRAGDGYTF. The CDR3 nucleotides are TGTGCCAGTAGTATAAGGGCAGGTGATGGCTACACCTTC.